Listed here are 32 T cell receptor beta chains from one sample, sequenced in a study of cytomegalovirus exposure and HLA in healthy donors. Primers included in the PCR were 60 Vbeta and 13 Jbeta primers. TCRdb keeps only in-frame clones here, not all; method: immunoSEQ multiplex PCR. This table holds some 150,000 clones, approximately 90% found once. Sequenced: PBMCs. The receptors originated from a woman younger than 45 in good health and CMV-seronegative.

The chain links TRBV30 to TRBJ2-5; 7 nucleotides align to TRBD2. The CDR3 is made up of 13 amino acids. The V segment lost 0 bases and the J segment 6 bases; nucleotides outside the gene matches: 4. Germline V lookup: CDR1 GTSNPN, CDR2 SVGIG (reference sequence). CDR3 loop: CAWSVWGGKTQYF. CDR3 nucleotide sequence: TGTGCCTGGAGTGTGTGGGGGGGGAAGACCCAGTACTTC.

The chain recombines TRBV7-9 with TRBJ2-5; a possible D gene is TRBD1 (5 bases). The CDR3 sequence is 15 residues long. From germline, CDR1 is SEHNR and CDR2 FQNEAQ (reference sequence). Trimming pared 7 bases from V and 1 base from J, leaving 16 bases between. This CDR3 reads CASTPRARAQETQYF. CDR3 in DNA: TGTGCCAGCACCCCTAGGGCCAGGGCCCAAGAGACCCAGTACTTC.

V is TRBV28 and J is TRBJ1-5, with D possibly matching TRBD1 (5 bases). Germline CDR1 MDHEN, CDR2 SYDVKM. Trimming took off 5 bases at V and 2 bases at J, with 7 bases between the two ends. This CDR3 is built from 13 residues. CDR3 residues: CASSRQRNQPQHF. The CDR3 nucleotides read TGTGCCAGCAGTAGACAGCGCAATCAGCCCCAGCATTTT.

The chain carries TRBV11-2 and TRBJ2-3; D might be TRBD2 (6 bases). The V end was cut by 8 bases, the J end by 1 base, with 13 bases between. The CDR3 spans 14 residues. Germline CDR1 reads SGHAT; CDR2 reads FQNNGV. The CDR3 bases are TGTGCCAGCGGCTCGTTAGCGGGCACAGATACGCAGTATTTT. Protein sequence: CASGSLAGTDTQYF.

The chain uses TRBV7-9 and TRBJ2-1; TRBD2 aligns across 8 bases. Losses at the gene ends were 0 bases for V and 0 bases for J; bases not matched to a gene: 7. The CDR3 runs to 18 residues. CDR1 and CDR2 from the germline V gene are SEHNR and FQNEAQ (reference sequence). The CDR3 spells CASSLATGGWSSYNEQFF. CDR3 nucleotides: TGTGCCAGCAGCTTAGCGACGGGGGGGTGGAGCTCCTACAATGAGCAGTTCTTC.

This rearrangement joins TRBV30 to TRBJ1-2, with TRBD1 identical over 8 bases. Trimming took 2 bases from V and 6 from J; bases not matched to a gene: 20. The germline CDR1 and CDR2 sequences are GTSNPN and SVGIG (reference sequence). This CDR3 region has 18 residues. The CDR3 DNA is TGTGCCTGGAGTATACTACTCCGATCGACAGGGGCGTCAGATGGCTACACCTTC. It translates to CAWSILLRSTGASDGYTF.

The chain combines TRBV27 with TRBJ1-5, with D possibly matching TRBD1 (5 bases). Trimming shortened V by 2 bases and J by 5 bases, and 7 bases separated the two germline ends. Per germline, CDR1 MNHEY and CDR2 SMNVEV (reference sequence). This CDR3 has 13 residues. The CDR3: CASSLTGYQPQHF. The CDR3 DNA sequence: TGTGCCAGCAGTTTAACAGGCTATCAGCCCCAGCATTTT.

The rearrangement joins TRBV7-9 to TRBJ1-2; possible D gene TRBD1, 6 bases. CDR1 is SEHNR, CDR2 FQNEAQ, per germline (reference sequence). The CDR3 spans 13 residues. Trimming shortened V by 3 bases and J by 6 bases, and 11 bases separated the two germline ends. The CDR3 DNA follows: TGTGCCAGCAGCTTCGGGACAAGTAATGGCTACACCTTC. Translated, it gives CASSFGTSNGYTF. Combining the CDR3 with reference TRBV7-9 and TRBJ1-2 gives the whole variable domain DTGVSQNPRHKITKRGQNVTFRCDPISEHNRLYWYRQTLGQGPEFLTYFQNEAQLEKSRLLSDRFSAERPKGSFSTLEIQRTEQGDSAMYLCASSFGTSNGYTFGSGTRLTVV.

This chain uses TRBV11-2 with TRBJ2-2; 8 bases are a match to TRBD2. Trimming cost V 1 base and J 4 bases; bases outside gene matches: 2. The CDR3 contains 15 residues. Germline CDR1 is SGHAT and CDR2 is FQNNGV. In DNA, the CDR3 is TGTGCCAGCAGCTTAGGGACTAGCTCCACCGGGGAGCTGTTTTTT. It specifies CASSLGTSSTGELFF.

The V call is TRBV19, the J call TRBJ2-7; 7 bases fit TRBD2. There are 13 residues in the CDR3. The V gene's germline CDR1 is LNHDA and CDR2 SQIVND (reference sequence). V gave up 4 bases and J gave up 2 bases; unmatched junction bases: 2. The CDR3 loop is CASSSGLAYEQYF. The CDR3 bases are TGTGCCAGTAGTAGTGGACTAGCCTACGAGCAGTACTTC.

The table lists this clone with a count of one. The rearrangement uses TRBV11-3 and TRBJ2-1; TRBD2 matches at 11 bases. V lost 5 bases and J lost 8; bases outside the gene matches: 8. The CDR3 runs 15 residues. In germline, CDR1 is SGHNT, CDR2 YENEEA. The CDR3 region has the DNA TGTGCCAGCAGCGTTACTAGCGGGAGTACGGATGAGCAGTTCTTC. Translation gives CASSVTSGSTDEQFF.

V and J are TRBV6-6 and TRBJ2-4; 8 bases agree with TRBD2. The ends lost 5 bases at V and 8 bases at J; junction bases unmatched: 8. This CDR3 spans 14 amino acids. The V gene's germline CDR1 is MNHNY and CDR2 SVGAGI (reference sequence). CDR3 in amino acids: CASSPGGAGDIQYF. The CDR3 DNA reads as TGTGCCAGCAGTCCCGGGGGGGCCGGGGACATTCAGTACTTC.

The gene calls are TRBV27 and TRBJ2-7; 8 bases match TRBD2. V lost 2 bases to trimming and J lost 5 bases; unmatched junction nucleotides: 5. Per germline, CDR1 MNHEY and CDR2 SMNVEV (reference sequence). The CDR3 spans 14 residues. In DNA form, the CDR3 reads TGTGCCAGCAGTTTACGCGGCGGGAGGAACGAGCAGTACTTC. Translated, it gives CASSLRGGRNEQYF.

This clone was counted a few times. The rearrangement links TRBV30 to TRBJ2-6; D gene unclear. The germline V gene encodes CDR1 GTSNPN and CDR2 SVGIG (reference sequence). The CDR3 extends over 15 amino acids. The V gene lost 3 bases and the J gene lost 2 bases, with 11 bases spanning the gap. CDR3 sequence (DNA): TGTGCCTGGAGAACGGAGCAACCTGGGGCCAACGTCCTGACTTTC. This sequence encodes CAWRTEQPGANVLTF.

This chain connects TRBV28 to TRBJ2-1; 10 bases agree with TRBD1. Germline lookup yields CDR1 MDHEN and CDR2 SYDVKM. The CDR3 is 15 residues long. V shed 6 bases and J 7 bases; nucleotides not matched to a gene: 9. The CDR3 DNA is TGTGCCAGCAGGCCGCGTGACAGGGGGCTGAATGAGCAGTTCTTC. Translating gives CASRPRDRGLNEQFF.

This rearrangement joins TRBV7-8 to TRBJ1-1, with 7 bases matching TRBD1. Germline V CDR1 and CDR2: SGHVS, FQNEAQ. Trimming cost V 3 bases and J 4 bases; bases outside gene matches: 14. The CDR3 contains 17 residues. CDR3 in amino acids: CASSFPHAGGRSTEAFF. The CDR3, as DNA: TGTGCCAGCAGCTTCCCCCACGCAGGGGGGAGGAGCACTGAAGCTTTCTTT.

V usage is TRBV2 and J usage is TRBJ1-1; perhaps TRBD1 as D (5 bases). The CDR3 has 13 amino acids. Deletions cut 6 bases from V and 0 bases from J, with 8 bases between. Germline assignment: CDR1 SNHLY and CDR2 FYNNEI. In DNA form, the CDR3 reads TGTGCCAGCAGCCAGGACATGAACACTGAAGCTTTCTTT. It codes for CASSQDMNTEAFF.

This clone was counted a single time. The chain carries TRBV19 and TRBJ1-2; D remains ambiguous. Germline-derived CDR1 and CDR2 are LNHDA and SQIVND (reference sequence). Between the trimmed V and J ends, which lost 0 bases and 2 bases, there was a span of 4 bases. The CDR3 runs to 13 residues. CDR3 loop: CASSIDRNYGYTF. CDR3 DNA: TGTGCCAGTAGTATAGACCGGAACTATGGCTACACCTTC.

This chain links TRBV28 with TRBJ2-7, with TRBD1 identical over 10 bases. In germline, CDR1 is MDHEN, CDR2 SYDVKM. V lost 10 bases and J lost 2; bases outside the gene matches: 5. The CDR3 is 13 amino acids. The CDR3 reads CAIQGQGTYEQYF. CDR3 sequence (DNA): TGTGCCATCCAGGGACAGGGGACCTACGAGCAGTACTTC.

As to this clone: It is likely a read error: a sequence one base away is far more abundant. The chain joins TRBV7-9 to TRBJ2-1; 7 positions agree with TRBD1. This CDR3 spans 14 amino acids. Germline CDR1 and CDR2: SEHNR and FQNEAQ (reference sequence). The ends lost 5 bases at V and 0 bases at J; junction bases unmatched: 1. The CDR3 protein is CASSRDSSYNEQFF. The CDR3 DNA reads TGTGCCAGCAGCCGGGACAGCTCCTACAATGAGCAGTTCTTC.

The chain recombines TRBV7-6 with TRBJ2-1; D possibly corresponds to TRBD2 (5 bases). The CDR3 totals 14 residues. Deletions cut 4 bases from V and 8 bases from J, with 15 bases between. Germline V lookup: CDR1 SGHVS, CDR2 FNYEAQ. The CDR3 reads CASSWRPGTYEQFF. The CDR3 DNA sequence: TGTGCCAGCAGCTGGAGACCGGGAACCTATGAGCAGTTCTTC.

V is TRBV27 and J is TRBJ2-1; a possible D gene is TRBD1 (6 bases). V lost 2 bases and J 0 bases, leaving 17 bases between the germline ends. The CDR3 totals 18 residues. The V gene's germline CDR1 is MNHEY and CDR2 SMNVEV (reference sequence). CDR3 DNA sequence: TGTGCCAGCAGTTTACTCCGGACAGTCCTGAGCTCCTACAATGAGCAGTTCTTC. This sequence encodes CASSLLRTVLSSYNEQFF.

The genes are TRBV7-8 and TRBJ2-7; 10 bases agree with TRBD2. The ends lost 2 bases at V and 1 base at J; junction bases unmatched: 2. Germline V gene sequence: CDR1 SGHVS, CDR2 FQNEAQ. CDR3 length: 15 residues. The CDR3 here is CASSLLAGVSYEQYF. The CDR3 nucleotides are TGTGCCAGCAGCTTACTAGCGGGAGTGTCCTACGAGCAGTACTTC.

CDR3 in amino acids: CASSHELAGGPEWSGANVLTF. The CDR3 DNA sequence: TGCGCCAGCAGCCACGAACTAGCGGGGGGGCCTGAATGGTCTGGGGCCAACGTCCTGACTTTC. The chain has TRBV4-3 and TRBJ2-6; 13 positions match TRBD2. Unmatched junction bases numbered 12, after V lost 3 bases and J lost 1 base. CDR1 LGHNA and CDR2 YSLEER come from the germline V gene. This CDR3 has 21 amino acids.

The rearrangement joins TRBV18 to TRBJ2-2; D is unresolved. The CDR3 is 15 amino acids. Germline CDR1 and CDR2: KGHSH and LQKENI. V gave up 5 bases and J gave up 5 bases, with 15 bases separating them. The CDR3 DNA is TGTGCCAGCTCAGAGGTCGCCGGCGGAACCGGGGAGCTGTTTTTT. Translated, it gives CASSEVAGGTGELFF.

This clone appeared a single time. The sample carries other DNA sequences with the same CDR3. The J gene is TRBJ2-7, the V gene TRBV27, with D perhaps matching TRBD1 (6 bases). There are 13 residues in the CDR3. Looked up from germline, CDR1 is MNHEY and CDR2 is SMNVEV (reference sequence). V lost 5 bases and J 1 base, leaving 9 bases between the germline ends. In DNA, the CDR3 is TGTGCCAGCAGTCTCGGACAGTCCTACGAGCAGTACTTC. Its translation is CASSLGQSYEQYF.

The V and J genes are TRBV27 and TRBJ1-2; weak D call: TRBD1 (6 bases). Germline V gene data show CDR1 as MNHEY and CDR2 as SMNVEV (reference sequence). The CDR3 has 14 residues. Trimming left V 6 bases short and J 3 bases short, with 14 bases between. The CDR3 sequence: CASSPGGAYYGYTF. CDR3 coding DNA: TGTGCCAGCAGCCCCGGGGGGGCGTACTATGGCTACACCTTC.

The chain employs TRBV7-9 and TRBJ2-1, with 10 bases that match TRBD2. The CDR3 has 17 amino acids. V lost 5 bases to trimming and J lost 10 bases; unmatched junction nucleotides: 17. Germline assignment: CDR1 SEHNR and CDR2 FQNEAQ (reference sequence). The CDR3 region is CASSPGLGGLAEWEQFF. The CDR3 nucleotides read TGTGCCAGCAGCCCTGGCCTCGGCGGACTAGCGGAATGGGAGCAGTTCTTC. Filled out from reference TRBV7-9 and TRBJ2-1, the complete variable domain reads DTGVSQNPRHKITKRGQNVTFRCDPISEHNRLYWYRQTLGQGPEFLTYFQNEAQLEKSRLLSDRFSAERPKGSFSTLEIQRTEQGDSAMYLCASSPGLGGLAEWEQFFGPGTRLTVL.

The chain joins TRBV6-1 to TRBJ1-1, with 8 bases lining up with TRBD1. Germline V gene data show CDR1 as MNHNS and CDR2 as SASEGT. V was clipped by 8 bases and J by 1 base; unmatched bases: 3. The CDR3 has 13 residues. The CDR3 sequence is CASPDRGNTEAFF. CDR3 DNA sequence: TGTGCCAGCCCTGACAGGGGGAACACTGAAGCTTTCTTT.

The chain has TRBV27 and TRBJ2-7; TRBD2 matches 8 bases. Losses at the gene ends were 7 bases for V and 7 bases for J; bases not matched to a gene: 12. The CDR3 spans 14 residues. Germline CDR1 MNHEY, CDR2 SMNVEV (reference sequence). CDR3 amino acids: CASTPGLGLGEQYF. The CDR3 nucleotides are TGTGCCAGCACCCCGGGACTAGGGTTGGGTGAGCAGTACTTC.

This chain joins TRBV4-3 and TRBJ2-7, with 8 bases aligning to TRBD2. After removal of 0 bases from V and 3 bases from J, the junction contained 7 bases not matched to a gene. The germline V gene encodes CDR1 LGHNA and CDR2 YSLEER. The length of the CDR3 is 16 residues. The CDR3 sequence: CASSQDLGAGDYEQYF. CDR3 DNA sequence: TGCGCCAGCAGCCAAGACTTAGGAGCGGGAGACTACGAGCAGTACTTC.

The J gene is TRBJ1-2, the V gene TRBV5-1; possible D gene TRBD1, 5 bases. The germline V gene has CDR1 SGHRS and CDR2 YFSETQ. There are 14 residues in the CDR3. The V end was cut by 4 bases, the J end by 1 base, with 11 bases between. CDR3 in amino acids: CASSQTALNYGYTF. The CDR3 DNA reads as TGCGCCAGCAGCCAGACAGCCCTTAACTATGGCTACACCTTC.